This is a list of T cell receptor beta chains from one sample in a study of OX40 agonist ivuxolimab in advanced cancers. The data were produced by immunoSEQ multiplex PCR, yet TCRdb's version contains in-frame clones alone and is incomplete. The table records nearly 60,000 clones, approximately 80% of them present only once. Material: CD4+ or CD8+ T cells sorted from blood, obtained in a trial of the OX40 agonist ivuxolimab. These receptors originate from an adult with an advanced solid tumor such as melanoma, head and neck, liver or kidney cancer. Each CDR3 is given with its conserved first and last residue. Fields, in order: V gene, J gene, clone size, D gene, CDR3 protein, CDR3 DNA. A D gene is named only where the DNA matches it firmly. Clone size is not always given. Where it is, it says once, few, many or a class for expanded clones.

TRBV19	TRBJ1-5	.	.	CAGGSSSNQPQHF	TGTGCCGGGGGTTCTTCAAGCAATCAGCCCCAGCATTTT
TRBV7-8	TRBJ2-7	.	TRBD2	CASSSQGGYEQYF	TGTGCCAGCAGCTCCCAGGGAGGGTACGAGCAGTACTTC
TRBV25-1	TRBJ1-2	medium-sized	TRBD1	CASSGDRRLNYGYTF	TGTGCCAGCAGTGGGGACAGGAGGCTAAACTATGGCTACACCTTC
TRBV15	TRBJ2-1	once	TRBD1	CATSKGQGDNEQFF	TGTGCCACCAGCAAGGGCCAGGGGGACAATGAGCAGTTCTTC
TRBV5-1	TRBJ1-6	once	.	CASSLEFGANSPLHF	TGCGCCAGCAGCTTGGAATTCGGGGCAAATTCACCCCTCCACTTT
TRBV6-1	TRBJ1-1	.	.	CASSGMTEAFF	TGTGCCAGTTCAGGGATGACTGAAGCTTTCTTT
TRBV6-5	TRBJ1-3	.	.	CASSFGASSGNTIYF	TGTGCCAGCAGTTTCGGCGCGAGCTCTGGAAACACCATATATTTT
TRBV7-6	TRBJ2-1	few	.	CASSSGGAGYNEQFF	TGTGCCAGCAGCTCCGGGGGCGCAGGGTACAATGAGCAGTTCTTC
TRBV11-3	TRBJ2-1	once	.	CASRRTEDEQFF	TGTGCCAGCAGACGGACTGAGGATGAGCAGTTCTTC
TRBV5-1	TRBJ1-5	once	TRBD1	CASSLTGDQPQHF	TGCGCCAGCAGCCTGACAGGGGATCAGCCCCAGCATTTT
TRBV6-1	TRBJ2-1	.	.	CASSALTGYTYNEQFF	TGTGCCAGCAGTGCGCTAACAGGTTACACCTACAATGAGCAGTTCTTC